Listed below are T cell receptor beta chains from one sample, sequenced in a study of CD8 T cells in Susac syndrome. Each CDR3 protein gets one entry after TCRdb re-called the immunoSEQ multiplex PCR reads with MiXCR. Of approximately 120,000 distinct CDR3 sequences in the sample, about nine tenths were seen once. Sequencing was done on a sample of CD4+ T cells from PBMCs. These receptor sequences come from a human donor in good health. The conserved cysteine and the conserved F or W are not part of the CDR3 here. The size of a clone is reported for some rows only, either as once, few or many, or as a class for expanded clones.

clone size	V gene	J gene	CDR3 protein
.	TRBV2	TRBJ2-7	ASTGAAGGPYEQY
.	TRBV29-1	TRBJ1-2	SVELPGVYGYT
.	TRBV29-1	TRBJ2-1	SVGQGTDEQF
.	TRBV4-2	TRBJ2-7	ASSQRLAGGYEQY
few	TRBV5-1	TRBJ2-3	ASSLVRGRTDTQY
.	TRBV2	TRBJ1-6	ASSERTAITNSPLH
few	TRBV4-1	TRBJ1-2	ASSHRVTDGYT
once	TRBV19	TRBJ2-5	ASSIGRGQETQY
.	TRBV6-2/TRBV6-3	TRBJ1-2	ASSYSGLDRLYGYT
.	TRBV12-3/TRBV12-4	TRBJ2-7	ASRAGSSYEQY
.	TRBV24-1	TRBJ2-2	ATSDFGRGSYTGELF
.	TRBV6-5	TRBJ2-3	ASNEGGTDTQY
.	TRBV21-1	TRBJ2-5	ASSKRARPGETQY
once	TRBV27	TRBJ2-7	ASSLVIRGDPYEQY
.	TRBV18	TRBJ2-2	ASSSQQGLYTGELF
once	TRBV7-2	TRBJ2-1	ASSFRGSYNEQF
.	TRBV7-2	TRBJ2-7	ASRHSPFRGRMYEQY
.	TRBV5-1	TRBJ2-3	ASSLVIAGTDTQY
.	TRBV11-2	TRBJ2-1	ASSRTSGTPADEQF
.	TRBV9	TRBJ1-2	ASSVATSGTYGYT
.	TRBV21-1	TRBJ1-1	ASTPRGAEAF
.	TRBV7-2	TRBJ2-7	ASKRDSAYEQY
.	TRBV19	TRBJ2-7	ASSIGQAYEQY
.	TRBV7-6	TRBJ2-7	ASSYGQGEQY
.	TRBV11-2	TRBJ2-6	ASSLAALGANVLT
once	TRBV13	TRBJ1-4	ASSSYHQAGDEKLF
.	TRBV27	TRBJ2-1	ASSRTSGRESEQF
.	TRBV6-5	TRBJ2-1	ASSPERAVYNEQF
.	TRBV18	TRBJ1-1	ASRQVSTEAF
once	TRBV6-2/TRBV6-3	TRBJ2-1	ASSPSSGRAYSEQF
.	TRBV5-4	TRBJ2-1	ASSVGPDNEQF
.	TRBV7-2	TRBJ1-5	ASSLGRTGYQPQH
.	TRBV5-4	TRBJ2-7	ASTSPSSYEQY
.	TRBV7-8	TRBJ2-2	ASSPEGLAENTGELF
.	TRBV5-1	TRBJ2-1	ASSLGTSLHEQF
.	TRBV5-1	TRBJ1-5	ASSLSTGLQPQH
.	TRBV19	TRBJ2-5	ASSPQKLAKETQY
.	TRBV7-6	TRBJ2-3	ASVAGGGLTDTQY
.	TRBV5-1	TRBJ1-2	ASSLEGLGPYGYT
.	TRBV2	TRBJ1-1	ASSAGDTEAF
.	TRBV28	TRBJ1-5	ASRTARAAGNQPQH
.	TRBV2	TRBJ2-7	ASTRLGSSYEQY